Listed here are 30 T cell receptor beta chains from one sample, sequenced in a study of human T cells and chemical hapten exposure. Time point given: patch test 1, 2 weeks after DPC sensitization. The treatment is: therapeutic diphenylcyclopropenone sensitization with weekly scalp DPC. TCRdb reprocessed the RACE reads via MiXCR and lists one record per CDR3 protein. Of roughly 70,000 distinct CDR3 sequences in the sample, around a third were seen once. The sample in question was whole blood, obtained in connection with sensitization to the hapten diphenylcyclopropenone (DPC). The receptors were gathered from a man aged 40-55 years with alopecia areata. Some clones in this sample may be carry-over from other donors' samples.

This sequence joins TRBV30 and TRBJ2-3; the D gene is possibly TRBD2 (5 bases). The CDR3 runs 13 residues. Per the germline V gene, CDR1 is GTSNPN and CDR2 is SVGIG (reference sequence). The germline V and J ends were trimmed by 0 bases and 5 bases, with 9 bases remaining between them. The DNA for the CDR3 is TGTGCCTGGAGTGTAAGAAGCGGAGATACGCAGTATTTT. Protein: CAWSVRSGDTQYF.

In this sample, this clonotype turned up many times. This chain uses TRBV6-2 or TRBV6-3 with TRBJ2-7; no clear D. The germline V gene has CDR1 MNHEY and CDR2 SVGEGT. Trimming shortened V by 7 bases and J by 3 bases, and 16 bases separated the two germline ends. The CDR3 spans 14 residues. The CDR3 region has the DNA TGTGCCAGCAACCAAGGAGTAGAAGGCTACGAGCAGTACTTC. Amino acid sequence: CASNQGVEGYEQYF.

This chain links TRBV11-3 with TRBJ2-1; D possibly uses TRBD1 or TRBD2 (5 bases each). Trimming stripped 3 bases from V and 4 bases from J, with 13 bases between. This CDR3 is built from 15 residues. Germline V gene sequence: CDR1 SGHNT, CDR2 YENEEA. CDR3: CASSLGLALYNEQFF. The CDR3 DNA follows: TGTGCCAGCAGCTTGGGGCTAGCCCTTTACAATGAGCAGTTCTTC. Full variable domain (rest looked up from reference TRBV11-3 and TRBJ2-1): EAGVVQSPRYKIIEKKQPVAFWCNPISGHNTLYWYLQNLGQGPELLIRYENEEAVDDSQLPKDRFSAERLKGVDSTLKIQPAELGDSAVYLCASSLGLALYNEQFFGPGTRLTVL.

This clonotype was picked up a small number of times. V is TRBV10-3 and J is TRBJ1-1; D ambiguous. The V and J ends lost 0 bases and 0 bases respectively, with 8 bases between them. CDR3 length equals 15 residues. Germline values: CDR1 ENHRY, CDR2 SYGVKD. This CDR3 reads CAISESSTLNTEAFF. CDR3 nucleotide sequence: TGTGCCATCAGTGAGTCATCGACCTTGAACACTGAAGCTTTCTTT.

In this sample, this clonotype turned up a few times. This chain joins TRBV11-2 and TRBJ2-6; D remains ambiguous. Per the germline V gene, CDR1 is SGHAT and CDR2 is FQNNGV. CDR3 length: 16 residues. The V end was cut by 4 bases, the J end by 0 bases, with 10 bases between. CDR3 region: CASSSLMASGANVLTF. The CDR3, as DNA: TGTGCCAGCAGCTCCCTTATGGCCTCTGGGGCCAACGTCCTGACTTTC.

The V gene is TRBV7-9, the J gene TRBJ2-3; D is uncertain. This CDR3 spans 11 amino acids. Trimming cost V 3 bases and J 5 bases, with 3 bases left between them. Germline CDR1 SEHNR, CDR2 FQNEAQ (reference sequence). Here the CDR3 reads CASSFLDTQYF. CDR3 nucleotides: TGTGCCAGCAGCTTCCTAGATACGCAGTATTTT.

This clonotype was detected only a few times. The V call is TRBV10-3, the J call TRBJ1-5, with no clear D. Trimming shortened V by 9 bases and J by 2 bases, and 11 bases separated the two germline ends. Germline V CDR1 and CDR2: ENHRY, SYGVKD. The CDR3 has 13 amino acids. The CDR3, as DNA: TGTGCCATTAGTTGGGGTGGCAATCAGCCCCAGCATTTT. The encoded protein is CAISWGGNQPQHF.

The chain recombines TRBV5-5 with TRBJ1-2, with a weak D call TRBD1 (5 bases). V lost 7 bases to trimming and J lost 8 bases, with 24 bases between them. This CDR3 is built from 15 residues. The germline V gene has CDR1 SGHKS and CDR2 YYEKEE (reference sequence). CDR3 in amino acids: CASFIGTGRVRGYTF. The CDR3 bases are TGTGCCAGCTTCATAGGAACAGGCCGGGTGAGGGGCTACACCTTC.

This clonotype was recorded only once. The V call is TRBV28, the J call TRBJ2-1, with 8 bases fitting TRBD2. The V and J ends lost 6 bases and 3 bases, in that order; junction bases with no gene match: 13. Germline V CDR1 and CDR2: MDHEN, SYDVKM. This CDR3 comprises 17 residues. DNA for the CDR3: TGTGCCAGCAGACCCCACGGGGGGGAGACCCACTACAATGAGCAGTTCTTC. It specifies CASRPHGGETHYNEQFF.

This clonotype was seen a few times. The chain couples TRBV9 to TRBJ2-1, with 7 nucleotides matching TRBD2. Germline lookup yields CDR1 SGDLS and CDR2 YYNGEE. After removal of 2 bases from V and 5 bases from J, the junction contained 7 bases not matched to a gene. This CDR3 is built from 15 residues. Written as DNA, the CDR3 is TGTGCCAGCAGCGTCAGCACGGGGGGAGACAATGAGCAGTTCTTC. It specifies CASSVSTGGDNEQFF.

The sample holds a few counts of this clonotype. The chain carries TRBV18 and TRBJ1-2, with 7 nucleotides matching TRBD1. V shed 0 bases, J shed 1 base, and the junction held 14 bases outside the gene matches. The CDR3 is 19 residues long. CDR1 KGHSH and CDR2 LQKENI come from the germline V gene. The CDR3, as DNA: TGTGCCAGCTCACCACCGACGGGGACAGTCGACTACGTTAACTATGGCTACACCTTC. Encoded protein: CASSPPTGTVDYVNYGYTF.

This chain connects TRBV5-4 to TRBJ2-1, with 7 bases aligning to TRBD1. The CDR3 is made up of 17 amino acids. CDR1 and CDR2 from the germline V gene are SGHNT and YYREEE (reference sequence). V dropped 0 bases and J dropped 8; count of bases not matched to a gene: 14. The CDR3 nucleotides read TGTGCCAGCAGCTTGGAAGGGGGCTATGCCCTATATGATGAGCAGTTCTTC. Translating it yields CASSLEGGYALYDEQFF. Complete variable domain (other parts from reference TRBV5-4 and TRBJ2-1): ETGVTQSPTHLIKTRGQQVTLRCSSQSGHNTVSWYQQALGQGPQFIFQYYREEENGRGNFPPRFSGLQFPNYSSELNVNALELDDSALYLCASSLEGGYALYDEQFFGPGTRLTVL.

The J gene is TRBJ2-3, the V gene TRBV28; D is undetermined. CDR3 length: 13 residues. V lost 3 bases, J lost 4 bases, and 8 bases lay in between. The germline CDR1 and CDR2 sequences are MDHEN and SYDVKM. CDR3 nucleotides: TGTGCCAGCAGTTTTCTTCGGGCAGATACGCAGTATTTT. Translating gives CASSFLRADTQYF. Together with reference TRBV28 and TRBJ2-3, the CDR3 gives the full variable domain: DVKVTQSSRYLVKRTGEKVFLECVQDMDHENMFWYRQDPGLGLRLIYFSYDVKMKEKGDIPEGYSVSREKKERFSLILESASTNQTSMYLCASSFLRADTQYFGPGTRLTVL.

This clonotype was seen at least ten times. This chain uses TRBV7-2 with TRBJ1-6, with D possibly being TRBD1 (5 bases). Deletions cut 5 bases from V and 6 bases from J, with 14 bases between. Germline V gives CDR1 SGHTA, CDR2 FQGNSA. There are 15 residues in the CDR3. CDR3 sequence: CASSSMGLSNSPLHF. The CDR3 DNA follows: TGTGCCAGCAGCAGTATGGGACTGTCTAATTCACCCCTCCACTTT. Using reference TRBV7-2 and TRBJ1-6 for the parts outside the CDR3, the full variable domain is GAGVSQSPSNKVTEKGKDVELRCDPISGHTALYWYRQSLGQGLEFLIYFQGNSAPDKSGLPSDRFSAERTGGSVSTLTIQRTQQEDSAVYLCASSSMGLSNSPLHFGNGTRLTVT.

CDR3 nucleotide sequence: TGTGCCAGCAGTCCCTTACAGGGGGCGCGCCTCCCTGAGCAGTTCTTC. It encodes CASSPLQGARLPEQFF. The rearrangement joins TRBV28 to TRBJ2-1; 9 nucleotides align to TRBD1. The length of the CDR3 is 16 residues. Per germline, CDR1 MDHEN and CDR2 SYDVKM. J gave up 9 bases and V 5 bases, and 14 bases lay outside the gene matches.

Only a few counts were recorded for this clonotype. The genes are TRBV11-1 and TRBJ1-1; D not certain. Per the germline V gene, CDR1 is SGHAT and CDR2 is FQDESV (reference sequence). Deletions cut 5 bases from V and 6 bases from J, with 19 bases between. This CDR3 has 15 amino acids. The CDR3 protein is CASSPRSLTVAEAFF. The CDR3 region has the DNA TGTGCCAGCAGCCCGAGGAGTCTTACCGTTGCTGAAGCTTTCTTT.

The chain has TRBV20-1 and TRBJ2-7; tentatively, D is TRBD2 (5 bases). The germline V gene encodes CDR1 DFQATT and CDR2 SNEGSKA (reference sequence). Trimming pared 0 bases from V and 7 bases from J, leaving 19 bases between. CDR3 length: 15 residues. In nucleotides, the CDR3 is TGCAGTGCTAGAGATCAGACTACCCCCCTATTGGAGCAGTACTTC. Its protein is CSARDQTTPLLEQYF.

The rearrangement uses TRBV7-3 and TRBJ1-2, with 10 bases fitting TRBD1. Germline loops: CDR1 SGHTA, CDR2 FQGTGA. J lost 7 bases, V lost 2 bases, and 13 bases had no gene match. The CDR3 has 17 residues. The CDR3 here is CASSLQESGTGAFGYTF. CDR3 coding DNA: TGTGCCAGCAGCTTACAGGAGTCCGGGACAGGGGCTTTTGGCTACACCTTC.

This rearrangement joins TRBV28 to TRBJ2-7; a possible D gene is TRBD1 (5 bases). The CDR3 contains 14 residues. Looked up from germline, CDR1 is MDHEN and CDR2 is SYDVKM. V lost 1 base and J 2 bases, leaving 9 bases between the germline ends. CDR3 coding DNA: TGTGCCAGCAGTTTATCTGGGGCCCCCTACGAGCAGTACTTC. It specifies CASSLSGAPYEQYF.

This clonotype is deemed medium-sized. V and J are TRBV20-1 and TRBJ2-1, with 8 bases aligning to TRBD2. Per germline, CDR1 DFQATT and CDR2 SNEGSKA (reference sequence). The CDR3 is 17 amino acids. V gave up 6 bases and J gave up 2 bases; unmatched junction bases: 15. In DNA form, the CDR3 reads TGCAGTGCCAGGGTCGGGAGGGCCGCTCCAGCCTACAATGAGCAGTTCTTC. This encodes CSARVGRAAPAYNEQFF.

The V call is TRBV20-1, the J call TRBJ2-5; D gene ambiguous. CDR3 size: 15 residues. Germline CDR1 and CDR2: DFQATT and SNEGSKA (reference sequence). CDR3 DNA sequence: TGCAGCGCCTTCCCCGCGACGCCGTACCAAGAGACCCAGTACTTC. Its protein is CSAFPATPYQETQYF.

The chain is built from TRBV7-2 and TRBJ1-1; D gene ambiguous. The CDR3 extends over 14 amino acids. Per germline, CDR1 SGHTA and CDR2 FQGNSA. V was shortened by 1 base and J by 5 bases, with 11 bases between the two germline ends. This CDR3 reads CASSLEGQATEAFF. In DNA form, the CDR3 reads TGTGCCAGCAGCTTAGAGGGTCAGGCAACTGAAGCTTTCTTT.

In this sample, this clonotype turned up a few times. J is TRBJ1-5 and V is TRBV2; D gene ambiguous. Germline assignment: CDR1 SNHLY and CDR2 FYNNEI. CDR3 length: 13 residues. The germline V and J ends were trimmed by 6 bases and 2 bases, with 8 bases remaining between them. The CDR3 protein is CASSPAGNQPQHF. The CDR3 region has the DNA TGTGCCAGCAGCCCAGCAGGCAATCAGCCCCAGCATTTT.

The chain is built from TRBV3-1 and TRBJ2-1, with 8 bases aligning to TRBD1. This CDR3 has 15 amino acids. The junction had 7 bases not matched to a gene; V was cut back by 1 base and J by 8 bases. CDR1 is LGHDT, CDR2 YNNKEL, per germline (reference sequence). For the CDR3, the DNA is TGTGCCAGCAGCCAAGTCCCAGGGGGCATCGATGAGCAGTTCTTC. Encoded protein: CASSQVPGGIDEQFF.

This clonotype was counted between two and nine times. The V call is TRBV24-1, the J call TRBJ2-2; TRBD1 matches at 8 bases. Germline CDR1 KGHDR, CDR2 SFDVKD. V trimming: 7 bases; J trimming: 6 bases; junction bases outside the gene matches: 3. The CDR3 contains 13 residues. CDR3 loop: CATRDRVAGELFF. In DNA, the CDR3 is TGTGCCACCAGGGACAGGGTGGCCGGGGAGCTGTTTTTT.

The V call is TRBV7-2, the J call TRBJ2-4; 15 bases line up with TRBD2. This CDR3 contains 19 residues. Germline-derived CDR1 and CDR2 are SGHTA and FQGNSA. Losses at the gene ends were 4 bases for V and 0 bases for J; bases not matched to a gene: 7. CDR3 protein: CASSSRTSGRALAKNIQYF. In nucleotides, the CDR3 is TGTGCCAGCAGCTCCCGGACTAGCGGGAGGGCCTTAGCCAAAAACATTCAGTACTTC.

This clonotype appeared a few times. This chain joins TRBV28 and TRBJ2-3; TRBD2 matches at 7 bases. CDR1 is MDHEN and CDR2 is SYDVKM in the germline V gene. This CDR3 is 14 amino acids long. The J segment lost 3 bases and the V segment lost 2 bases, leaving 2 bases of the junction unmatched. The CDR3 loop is CASSLDGRTDTQYF. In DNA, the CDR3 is TGTGCCAGCAGTTTAGACGGGAGGACAGATACGCAGTATTTT.

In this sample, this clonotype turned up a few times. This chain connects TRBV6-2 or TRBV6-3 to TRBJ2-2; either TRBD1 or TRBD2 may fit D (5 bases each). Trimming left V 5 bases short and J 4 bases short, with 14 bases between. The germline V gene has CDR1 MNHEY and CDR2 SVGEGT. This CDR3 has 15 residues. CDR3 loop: CASSGTPASTGELFF. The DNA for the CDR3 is TGTGCCAGCAGTGGGACCCCCGCGAGCACCGGGGAGCTGTTTTTT.

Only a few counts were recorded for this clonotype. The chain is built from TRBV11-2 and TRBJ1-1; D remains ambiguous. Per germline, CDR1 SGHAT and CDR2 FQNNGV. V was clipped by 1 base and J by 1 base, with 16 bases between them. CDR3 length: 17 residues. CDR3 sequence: CASSLGQGRVANTEAFF. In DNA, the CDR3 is TGTGCCAGCAGCTTAGGGCAAGGGAGGGTGGCGAACACTGAAGCTTTCTTT.

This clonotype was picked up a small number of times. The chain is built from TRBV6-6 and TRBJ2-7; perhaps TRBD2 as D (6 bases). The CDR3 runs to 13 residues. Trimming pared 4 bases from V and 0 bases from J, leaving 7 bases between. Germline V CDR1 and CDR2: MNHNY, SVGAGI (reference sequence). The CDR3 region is CASSSGDSYEQYF. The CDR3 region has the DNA TGTGCCAGCAGTTCGGGAGACTCCTACGAGCAGTACTTC.